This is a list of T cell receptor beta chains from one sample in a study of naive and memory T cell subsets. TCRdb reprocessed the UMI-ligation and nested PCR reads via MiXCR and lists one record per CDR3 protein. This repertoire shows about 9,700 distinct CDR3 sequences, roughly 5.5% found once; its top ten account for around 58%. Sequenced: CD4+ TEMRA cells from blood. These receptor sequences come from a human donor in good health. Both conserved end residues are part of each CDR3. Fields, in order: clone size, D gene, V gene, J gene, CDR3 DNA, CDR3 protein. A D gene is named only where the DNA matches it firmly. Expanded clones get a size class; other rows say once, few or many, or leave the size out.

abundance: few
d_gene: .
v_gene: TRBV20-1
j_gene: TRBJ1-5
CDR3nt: TGCAGTGCTAGAGAATGGACAGAAGATCAGCCCCAGCATTTT
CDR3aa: CSAREWTEDQPQHF

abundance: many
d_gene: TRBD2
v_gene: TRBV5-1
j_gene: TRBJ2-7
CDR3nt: TGCGCCAGCAGCTTGGCGGGAGGCGAGCAGTACTTC
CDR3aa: CASSLAGGEQYF

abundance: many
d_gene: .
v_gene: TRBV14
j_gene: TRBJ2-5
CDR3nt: TGTGCCAGCAGCCAAGATTGGACCTTTGAAGAGACCCAGTACTTC
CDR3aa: CASSQDWTFEETQYF

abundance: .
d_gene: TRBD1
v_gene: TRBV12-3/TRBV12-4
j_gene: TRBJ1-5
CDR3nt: TGTGCCAGCAGCGACAGGGGGAATCAGCCCCAGCATTTT
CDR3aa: CASSDRGNQPQHF

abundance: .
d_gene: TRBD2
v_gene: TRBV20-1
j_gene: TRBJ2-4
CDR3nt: TGCAGTGCTAGACCGAGGGCGGGGGAAGGGAGCATTCAGTACTTC
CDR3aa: CSARPRAGEGSIQYF

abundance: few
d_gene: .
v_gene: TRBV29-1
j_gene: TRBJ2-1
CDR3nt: TGCAGCGGGGACGAAACGGGGCCACTTAATGAGCAGTTCTTC
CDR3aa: CSGDETGPLNEQFF

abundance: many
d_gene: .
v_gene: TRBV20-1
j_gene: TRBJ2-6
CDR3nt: TGCAGTGCCCGGGACCGAGGCTCTGGGGCCAACGTCCTGACTTTC
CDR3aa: CSARDRGSGANVLTF

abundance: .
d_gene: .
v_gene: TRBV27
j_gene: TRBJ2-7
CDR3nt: TGTGCCAGCAGTTTTGGGACTTTAAGCTCCTACGAGCAGTACTTC
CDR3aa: CASSFGTLSSYEQYF

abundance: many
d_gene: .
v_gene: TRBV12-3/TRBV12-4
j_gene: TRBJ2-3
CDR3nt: TGTGCCAGCAGTTCCTGGGAGGGGGGGATCACAGATACGCAGTATTTT
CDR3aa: CASSSWEGGITDTQYF

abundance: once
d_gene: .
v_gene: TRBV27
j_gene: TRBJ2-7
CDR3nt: TGTGCCAGCAGTTCCAGCGCCTGGGACAAGCCCTACGAGCAGTACTTC
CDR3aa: CASSSSAWDKPYEQYF

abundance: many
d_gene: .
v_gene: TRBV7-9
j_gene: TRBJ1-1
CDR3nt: TGTGCCAGCAGCTTGGCCCTCCAGGGGGAAGCTTTCTTT
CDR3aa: CASSLALQGEAFF

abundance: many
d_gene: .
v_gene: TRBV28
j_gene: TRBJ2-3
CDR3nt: TGTGCCAGCCACCCCGGACAGACTAGCACAGATACGCAGTATTTT
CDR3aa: CASHPGQTSTDTQYF

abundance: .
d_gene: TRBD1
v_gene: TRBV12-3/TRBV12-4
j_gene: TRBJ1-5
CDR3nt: TGTGCCAGCAGTTTTGGGGGACAGGGGTCGGTTGCGAATCAGCCCCAGCATTTT
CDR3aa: CASSFGGQGSVANQPQHF

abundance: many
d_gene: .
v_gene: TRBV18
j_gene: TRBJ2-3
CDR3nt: TGTGCCAGCTCACCAGGACCCGGAGATACGCAGTATTTT
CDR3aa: CASSPGPGDTQYF

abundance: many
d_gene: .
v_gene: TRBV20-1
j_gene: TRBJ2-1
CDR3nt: TGCAGTGCCGCCGGGCGGGAATCCTACAATGAGCAGTTCTTC
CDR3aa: CSAAGRESYNEQFF

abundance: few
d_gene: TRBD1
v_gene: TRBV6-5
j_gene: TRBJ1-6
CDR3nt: TGTGCCAGCAGAACCCCCGGGACAGGGTTTTCACCCCTCCACTTT
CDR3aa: CASRTPGTGFSPLHF

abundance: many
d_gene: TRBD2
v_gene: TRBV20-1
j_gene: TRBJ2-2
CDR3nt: TGCAGTGTAGTAGCGGGGGGGCGCACCGGGGAGCTGTTTTTT
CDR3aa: CSVVAGGRTGELFF

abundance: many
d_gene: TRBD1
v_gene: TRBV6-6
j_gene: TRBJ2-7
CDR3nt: TGTGCCAGCAGCCCTGGACAGGGTTTTACCTACGAGCAGTACTTC
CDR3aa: CASSPGQGFTYEQYF

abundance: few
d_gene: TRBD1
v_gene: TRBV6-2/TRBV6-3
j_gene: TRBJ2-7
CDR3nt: TGTGCCAGCAGCCGAACCGGGACAGGACTCTCCTACGAGCAGTACTTC
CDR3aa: CASSRTGTGLSYEQYF

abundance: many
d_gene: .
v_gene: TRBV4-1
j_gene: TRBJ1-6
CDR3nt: TGCGCCAGCAGCCCACTCCTCCCGACAACGGGGGGCTCCTATAATTCACCCCTCCACTTT
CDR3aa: CASSPLLPTTGGSYNSPLHF

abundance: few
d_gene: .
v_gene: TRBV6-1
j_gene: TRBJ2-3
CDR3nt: TGTGCCAGCAGCCGAGATATAAACCGTGGAGGTAATACGCAGTATTTT
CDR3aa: CASSRDINRGGNTQYF

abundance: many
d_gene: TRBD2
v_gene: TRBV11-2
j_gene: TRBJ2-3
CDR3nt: TGTGCCAGCCAAAGACGGGGGGGGCCCACAGATACGCAGTATTTT
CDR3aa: CASQRRGGPTDTQYF

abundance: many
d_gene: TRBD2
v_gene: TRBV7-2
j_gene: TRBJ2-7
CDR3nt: TGTGCCAGCAGCTTAGCGGGAGGGTTCGAGCAGTACTTC
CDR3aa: CASSLAGGFEQYF

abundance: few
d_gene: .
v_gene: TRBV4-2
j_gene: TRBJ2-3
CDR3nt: TGTGCCAGCAGCCAAGGCCACGGGGATAACACAGATACGCAGTATTTT
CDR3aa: CASSQGHGDNTDTQYF

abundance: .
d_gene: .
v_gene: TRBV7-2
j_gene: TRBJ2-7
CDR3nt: TGTGCCAGCAGCTTAAAGTTCCACGAGCAGTACTTC
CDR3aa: CASSLKFHEQYF

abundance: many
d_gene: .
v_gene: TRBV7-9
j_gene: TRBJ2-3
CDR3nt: TGTGCCAGCAGCCCTAGCACAGATACGCAGTATTTT
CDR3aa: CASSPSTDTQYF

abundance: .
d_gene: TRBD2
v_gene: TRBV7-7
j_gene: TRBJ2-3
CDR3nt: TGTGCCAGCAGCGCGACTAGCGGGGGCCCGCGGGATACGCAGTATTTT
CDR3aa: CASSATSGGPRDTQYF

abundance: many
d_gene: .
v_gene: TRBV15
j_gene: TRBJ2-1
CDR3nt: TGTGCCACCAGCAGAGATCGGGGGGCGAAGGAGCAGTTCTTC
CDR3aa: CATSRDRGAKEQFF